The rows below give T cell receptor beta chains drawn from one sample of a study of identical twins. TCRdb passed the 5' RACE reads through MiXCR, listing each CDR3 protein once. The sample holds 200,000 to 250,000 distinct CDR3 sequences, roughly 7.5% seen once. This sample was also put to use in a study of yellow fever vaccine responses in identical twins.

The sequencing sample was made of memory (CD45RO+) T cells sorted from blood. The receptor set was obtained from a woman aged 18 to 35 in good health. Both conserved end residues are part of each CDR3. A D gene is named only where the DNA matches it firmly. Where a row states a size, it is once, few, many or the class of an expanded clone; other rows omit it.

v_call	clone_size	j_call	d_call	cdr3_aa	cdr3_nt
TRBV5-1	.	TRBJ2-5	.	CASSEGEETQYF	TGCGCCAGCAGCGAGGGAGAAGAGACCCAGTACTTC
TRBV15	few	TRBJ2-1	TRBD1	CATSPRSDRGEQFF	TGTGCCACCAGCCCCAGGTCGGACAGGGGAGAGCAGTTCTTC
TRBV4-3	medium-sized	TRBJ2-4	.	CASSQGLAKNIQYF	TGCGCCAGCAGCCAAGGACTAGCCAAAAACATTCAGTACTTC
TRBV6-1	many	TRBJ2-7	TRBD2	CASTSLAGGYEQYF	TGTGCCAGCACCTCACTAGCGGGAGGCTACGAGCAGTACTTC
TRBV2	few	TRBJ2-6	.	CASRKEQGANVLTF	TGTGCCAGCAGAAAAGAACAGGGTGCCAACGTCCTGACTTTC
TRBV3-1	few	TRBJ2-7	.	CASSPWGALNEQYF	TGTGCCAGCAGTCCTTGGGGGGCTCTCAACGAGCAGTACTTC
TRBV7-9	few	TRBJ1-6	.	CASTTDQGYSPLHF	TGTGCCAGCACCACGGATCAAGGGTACTCACCCCTCCACTTT
TRBV12-3/TRBV12-4	many	TRBJ1-1	.	CASSILGTEAFF	TGTGCCAGCAGTATCCTAGGTACTGAAGCTTTCTTT
TRBV4-2	.	TRBJ2-7	TRBD2	CASSSLAESSYEQYF	TGTGCCAGCAGCTCTCTAGCGGAAAGCTCCTACGAGCAGTACTTC
TRBV5-1	many	TRBJ2-3	TRBD2	CASSLLASGGSDTQYF	TGCGCCAGCAGCTTGTTGGCTAGCGGGGGGTCAGATACGCAGTATTTT
TRBV7-2	many	TRBJ2-7	.	CASSLGTPKAEQYF	TGTGCCAGCAGCTTAGGGACTCCTAAGGCCGAGCAGTACTTC
TRBV12-3/TRBV12-4	few	TRBJ1-6	TRBD1	CASNRGNSPLHF	TGTGCCAGCAACAGGGGGAATTCACCCCTCCACTTT
TRBV3-1	many	TRBJ1-1	.	CASSRRGGNEAFF	TGTGCCAGCAGCCGCCGGGGGGGGAATGAAGCTTTCTTT
TRBV6-1	many	TRBJ1-2	TRBD1	CASRARTGGGGYTF	TGTGCCAGCAGGGCCAGGACAGGGGGCGGGGGCTACACCTTC
TRBV4-1	many	TRBJ2-5	.	CASSQYVTAQETQYF	TGCGCCAGCAGCCAGTATGTTACAGCCCAAGAGACCCAGTACTTC
TRBV7-2	few	TRBJ1-2	.	CASSSRPWGAGDGYTF	TGTGCCAGCAGCTCTAGGCCCTGGGGGGCCGGCGATGGCTACACCTTC
TRBV20-1	many	TRBJ2-1	.	CSARGDKHEQFF	TGCAGTGCTAGAGGGGACAAACATGAGCAGTTCTTC
TRBV20-1	.	TRBJ2-4	.	CSARSGGVGNIQYF	TGCAGTGCTAGATCCGGGGGCGTTGGGAACATTCAGTACTTC
TRBV11-3	few	TRBJ2-6	.	CASSPTRVANVLTF	TGTGCCAGCAGCCCAACCCGGGTGGCCAACGTCCTGACTTTC
TRBV20-1	.	TRBJ2-7	TRBD2	CSAPTGTSGGGYF	TGCAGTGCTCCCACCGGGACTAGCGGCGGCGGGTACTTC
TRBV10-3	many	TRBJ2-5	TRBD2	CAISNTGLSQETQYF	TGTGCCATCAGTAATACGGGACTATCACAAGAGACCCAGTACTTC
TRBV30	few	TRBJ2-1	.	CAWSGYSYNEQFF	TGTGCCTGGTCAGGGTATAGCTACAATGAGCAGTTCTTC
TRBV4-2	few	TRBJ2-1	TRBD2	CASSQEGTSGHNEQFF	TGTGCCAGCAGCCAAGAGGGGACTAGCGGACACAATGAGCAGTTCTTC
TRBV7-8	.	TRBJ2-3	TRBD2	CASSLEDFGTRPTDTQYF	TGTGCCAGCAGCTTAGAGGATTTTGGGACTAGACCCACAGATACGCAGTATTTT
TRBV12-3/TRBV12-4	.	TRBJ1-1	TRBD1	CASSPLRQGAEAFF	TGTGCCAGCAGTCCGTTAAGACAGGGCGCTGAAGCTTTCTTT
TRBV19	few	TRBJ2-7	.	CASSAGYEQYF	TGTGCCAGTAGTGCCGGCTACGAGCAGTACTTC
TRBV24-1	many	TRBJ2-1	.	CATSDPGSISYNEQFF	TGTGCCACCAGTGATCCCGGGAGCATCTCCTACAATGAGCAGTTCTTC
TRBV3-1	many	TRBJ1-4	TRBD1	CASSPPTGWEEKLFF	TGTGCCAGCAGCCCCCCGACAGGGTGGGAAGAAAAACTGTTTTTT
TRBV7-2	many	TRBJ2-7	.	CASSLVPHEQYF	TGTGCCAGCAGCTTAGTCCCCCACGAGCAGTACTTC
TRBV20-1	many	TRBJ2-1	.	CSAPVFGNEQFF	TGCAGTGCTCCGGTGTTCGGCAATGAGCAGTTCTTC
TRBV14	.	TRBJ2-1	TRBD2	CASSPRSTSGYNEQFF	TGTGCCAGCAGCCCAAGGAGTACTAGCGGTTACAATGAGCAGTTCTTC
TRBV5-4	many	TRBJ2-2	TRBD2	CASSLGGGNTGELFF	TGTGCCAGCAGCTTAGGCGGGGGGAACACCGGGGAGCTGTTTTTT
TRBV7-2	.	TRBJ2-5	TRBD2	CASSLGLAGPQETQYF	TGTGCCAGCAGCTTAGGCCTAGCGGGGCCCCAAGAGACCCAGTACTTC
TRBV7-2	many	TRBJ2-5	.	CASSRDFGETQYF	TGTGCCAGCAGCCGTGACTTCGGGGAGACCCAGTACTTC
TRBV6-5	few	TRBJ1-1	.	CASSYSVEGGTEAFF	TGTGCCAGCAGTTACTCGGTCGAGGGGGGCACTGAAGCTTTCTTT
TRBV5-1	many	TRBJ2-7	.	CASSLGGGPYEQYF	TGCGCCAGCAGTCTTGGTGGAGGACCCTACGAGCAGTACTTC
TRBV5-1	many	TRBJ2-7	.	CASSLEGRGYEQYF	TGCGCCAGCAGCTTGGAAGGCAGGGGCTACGAGCAGTACTTC
TRBV3-1	many	TRBJ1-1	.	CASSQAVSGSEAFF	TGTGCCAGCAGCCAAGCGGTCTCGGGGTCCGAAGCTTTCTTT
TRBV7-8	.	TRBJ2-5	.	CASSLAHMSQETQYF	TGTGCCAGCAGCTTAGCGCACATGAGTCAAGAGACCCAGTACTTC
TRBV27	many	TRBJ2-1	.	CASSNFYNEQFF	TGTGCCAGCAGTAATTTCTACAATGAGCAGTTCTTC
TRBV6-2/TRBV6-3	few	TRBJ2-2	.	CASSYIVGELFF	TGTGCCAGCAGTTACATTGTGGGGGAGCTGTTTTTT
TRBV5-2	.	TRBJ1-2	.	CAMGTGPSCLF	TGTGCCATGGGCACCGGGCCCTCCTGTCTCTTC
TRBV28	many	TRBJ2-7	.	CASSFLDYSYEQYF	TGTGCCAGCAGCTTTTTGGACTACTCCTACGAGCAGTACTTC
TRBV20-1	many	TRBJ1-1	TRBD1	CSARTGGWGENTEAFF	TGCAGTGCTCGGACAGGGGGCTGGGGGGAGAACACTGAAGCTTTCTTT
TRBV7-2	many	TRBJ1-2	TRBD1	CASSSGSGTGLYYTF	TGTGCCAGCAGCTCGGGCTCCGGGACAGGGCTTTACTACACCTTC
TRBV6-1	few	TRBJ1-5	.	CASSPDHYQPQHF	TGTGCCAGCAGCCCCGACCATTATCAGCCCCAGCATTTT
TRBV20-1	many	TRBJ2-1	TRBD2	CSARAGLAGDGGSYNEQFF	TGCAGTGCTAGGGCTGGACTAGCGGGAGATGGGGGCTCCTACAATGAGCAGTTCTTC
TRBV11-1	.	TRBJ2-1	.	CASSLSPKYEQFF	TGTGCCAGCAGCTTGAGCCCTAAGTATGAGCAGTTCTTC